Listed below are T cell receptor beta chains from one sample, sequenced in a study of blood T cells in healthy people across ages. TCRdb independently ran MiXCR on the 5' RACE reads; one entry per CDR3 protein. Of 1.4 million or so distinct CDR3 sequences listed, about 45% are singletons. What was sequenced was blood. Source of these receptors: a young woman in good health. Each CDR3 is given with its conserved first and last residue. D genes are given only for firm matches. A clone size is listed for some rows: how often the clone was seen (once, few, many), or a class if it is expanded.

TGCGCCAGCAGCTTAGCAGGGGCGCGATATGGCTACACCTTC | CASSLAGARYGYTF | . | TRBV5-1 | . | TRBJ1-2
TGCGCCAGCAGCCAAGACCGCGGGGAAGGGGCTAGGGCTTTCTTT | CASSQDRGEGARAFF | . | TRBV4-3 | . | TRBJ1-1
TGTGCCAGCAGCCAAGCTCCGGGGGCGAATGGCTACACCTTC | CASSQAPGANGYTF | once | TRBV3-1 | . | TRBJ1-2
TGCGCCAGCAGCCAAGGGTACGTCGGCAGCTACGAGCAGTACTTC | CASSQGYVGSYEQYF | . | TRBV4-3 | . | TRBJ2-7
TGTGCCAGCAGTTACGTTTACGCCACAGATACGCAGTATTTT | CASSYVYATDTQYF | many | TRBV6-2/TRBV6-3 | . | TRBJ2-3
TGTGCTCACTCTGGGGCCAACGTCCTGACTTTC | CAHSGANVLTF | few | TRBV27 | . | TRBJ2-6
TGTGCCAGCAGTTCCCGCGGGGCTCGCACAGATACGCAGTATTTT | CASSSRGARTDTQYF | once | TRBV6-6 | . | TRBJ2-3
TGTGCCAGCAGGAAGGACACAAATGGAAACACCATATATTTT | CASRKDTNGNTIYF | . | TRBV7-2 | . | TRBJ1-3
TGCGCCAGCAGCTTGCGGGCGGGTTCGTTCTACGAGCAGTACTTC | CASSLRAGSFYEQYF | . | TRBV5-1 | . | TRBJ2-7
TGTGCCACCAGTGATGATTATGGGCCCCAGCATTTT | CATSDDYGPQHF | few | TRBV24-1 | . | TRBJ1-5
TGTGCCAGCACCCCCTCGGGACAGCTAGGGGGCTACACCTTC | CASTPSGQLGGYTF | . | TRBV6-1 | TRBD1 | TRBJ1-2
TGTGCCAGCAGCAGACCCGCAGGGGGCGTCGAGACCCGGTACTTC | CASSRPAGGVETRYF | . | TRBV7-2 | TRBD1 | TRBJ2-5
TGTGCCAGCAGTTCTAAAACAGGGCCCTTTAATCAGCCCCAGCATTTT | CASSSKTGPFNQPQHF | once | TRBV27 | . | TRBJ1-5
TGCAGTGCTAGCCAGACTAGCGGGGGACAAGAGACCCAGTACTTC | CSASQTSGGQETQYF | . | TRBV20-1 | TRBD2 | TRBJ2-5
TGCGCCAGCAGCCAAGATCAACACGGCAGGGACATTCAGTACTTC | CASSQDQHGRDIQYF | few | TRBV4-3 | . | TRBJ2-4
TGCAGTGCTAGAGAGGGCAGCACTATCTCTGGAAACACCATATATTTT | CSAREGSTISGNTIYF | . | TRBV20-1 | . | TRBJ1-3
TGTGCCAGCAGCACTTACGCAGGGTCGGATGGCTACACCTTC | CASSTYAGSDGYTF | . | TRBV7-3 | . | TRBJ1-2
TGTGCCAGCAGCTTAGCGTGGACAGTTGGACGTGGCTACACCTTC | CASSLAWTVGRGYTF | few | TRBV7-9 | . | TRBJ1-2
TGTGCCAGCAGTTTATCGAATTGGGCAGATACGCAGTATTTT | CASSLSNWADTQYF | . | TRBV27 | . | TRBJ2-3
TGTGCCAGCAGAGAACCGACAGGGAACTACGAGCAGTACTTC | CASREPTGNYEQYF | . | TRBV6-1 | TRBD1 | TRBJ2-7
TGCAGTGCTAGAGATCCAGACAGGGGGCAAGATACGCAGTATTTT | CSARDPDRGQDTQYF | . | TRBV20-1 | TRBD1 | TRBJ2-3
TGTGCCAGCAGTTTAGACAGGTCGTACGGCTACACCTTC | CASSLDRSYGYTF | many | TRBV27 | . | TRBJ1-2
TGTGCCATCAGTGAGTCGATAGCGGGACTTAATGAGCAGTACTTC | CAISESIAGLNEQYF | . | TRBV10-3 | TRBD2 | TRBJ2-7
TGTGCCAGCAGCCTCCAAGCGGGAGGTCCAGATACGCAGTATTTT | CASSLQAGGPDTQYF | few | TRBV6-5 | TRBD2 | TRBJ2-3
TGTGCCAGCAGTTTAAGTCAGGGCCATGGCTACACCTTC | CASSLSQGHGYTF | few | TRBV12-3/TRBV12-4 | . | TRBJ1-2
TGTGCCAGCAGTTTGAGATCGGCGTCCAACTATGGCTACACCTTC | CASSLRSASNYGYTF | few | TRBV27 | . | TRBJ1-2
TGTGCCAGCAGTTATCCAAGCCAGGAAAACTATGGCTACACCTTC | CASSYPSQENYGYTF | . | TRBV6-6 | . | TRBJ1-2
TGCAGTGCTAGAGTTGGGGGAGCCGAGCAGTACTTC | CSARVGGAEQYF | few | TRBV20-1 | . | TRBJ2-7
TGTGCCAGCAGCTCGGGACAGGGGCTTGACGAGCAGTACTTC | CASSSGQGLDEQYF | . | TRBV27 | TRBD1 | TRBJ2-7
TGCAGTGCCGAAGAACAGGTTGGGAACACTGAAGCTTTCTTT | CSAEEQVGNTEAFF | many | TRBV20-1 | . | TRBJ1-1
TGTGCCAGCAGTCAAGACAGGCGGTCTAATGAAAAACTGTTTTTT | CASSQDRRSNEKLFF | few | TRBV28 | . | TRBJ1-4
TGTGCCAGCAGAAGACAGGGGGCGGCTTACAATGAGCAGTTCTTC | CASRRQGAAYNEQFF | few | TRBV25-1 | TRBD1 | TRBJ2-1
TGTGCCAGCAGCTTAGCCCCGGGGGCGAGCACAGATACGCAGTATTTT | CASSLAPGASTDTQYF | . | TRBV7-8 | . | TRBJ2-3
TGCAGCGTTAGGACAGATATGAACACTGAAGCTTTCTTT | CSVRTDMNTEAFF | . | TRBV29-1 | . | TRBJ1-1
TGCAGTGCTACCCTGGACAGCTACGAGCAGTACTTC | CSATLDSYEQYF | . | TRBV20-1 | . | TRBJ2-7
TGCAGTGCTAGCCCTACTAGCGGGGCCTTCTACGAGCAGTACTTC | CSASPTSGAFYEQYF | . | TRBV20-1 | TRBD2 | TRBJ2-7
TGTGCCAGCAGCGTATCCACTAATGAAAAACTGTTTTTT | CASSVSTNEKLFF | . | TRBV9 | . | TRBJ1-4